Presented here are 10 T cell receptor beta chains from one specimen sequenced in a study of OX40 agonist ivuxolimab in advanced cancers. Generated by immunoSEQ multiplex PCR, the TCRdb table keeps only in-frame clones and is missing some. The repertoire has tens of thousands of clones, about nine tenths of them found once; the top ten carry over 9.5%. The specimen was CD4+ or CD8+ T cells sorted from blood, collected in a trial of the OX40 agonist ivuxolimab. Receptors were obtained from an adult with an advanced solid tumor such as melanoma, head and neck, liver or kidney cancer.

The CDR3 DNA sequence: TGTGCCAGCAGCTTTGGTGGCCATGAGCAGTTCTTC. As protein: CASSFGGHEQFF. The chain links TRBV13 to TRBJ2-1; D unresolved. V was pared by 3 bases and J by 8 bases, with 8 bases between. Germline V lookup: CDR1 PRHDT, CDR2 FYEKMQ (reference sequence). CDR3 length: 12 residues.

The chain joins TRBV5-1 to TRBJ2-5; no clear D gene. Trimming took 4 bases from V and 1 from J, leaving 11 bases between them. This CDR3 has 14 amino acids. The germline gives CDR1 SGHRS, CDR2 YFSETQ. CDR3 protein: CASSHTDSQETQYF. CDR3 sequence (DNA): TGCGCCAGCAGCCACACAGATAGCCAAGAGACCCAGTACTTC.

The chain has TRBV27 and TRBJ2-5, with 7 bases aligning to TRBD1. Germline assignment: CDR1 MNHEY and CDR2 SMNVEV (reference sequence). This CDR3 comprises 13 residues. The V and J ends lost 0 bases and 7 bases, in that order; junction bases with no gene match: 2. The CDR3 loop is CASSLSDRATQYF. CDR3 sequence (DNA): TGTGCCAGCAGTTTATCCGACAGGGCGACCCAGTACTTC.

CDR3: CASSQVGSDYGYTF. The CDR3 region has the DNA TGTGCCAGCAGCCAAGTCGGCAGCGACTATGGCTACACCTTC. The V gene is TRBV28, the J gene TRBJ1-2; no clear D. The CDR3 extends over 14 amino acids. Trimming removed 6 bases at V and 3 bases at J, with 14 bases between. Germline CDR1 and CDR2: MDHEN and SYDVKM.

This chain connects TRBV13 to TRBJ2-1; D perhaps matches TRBD2 (7 bases). The V gene lost 1 base and the J gene lost 7 bases, with 14 bases spanning the gap. This CDR3 region has 15 residues. Germline CDR1 PRHDT, CDR2 FYEKMQ (reference sequence). In DNA form, the CDR3 reads TGTGCCAGCAGCTTAGATCCGGGGGGCATTAATGAGCAGTTCTTC. This codes for CASSLDPGGINEQFF. Looking up the rest from reference TRBV13 and TRBJ2-1 gives the full variable domain: AAGVIQSPRHLIKEKRETATLKCYPIPRHDTVYWYQQGPGQDPQFLISFYEKMQSDKGSIPDRFSAQQFSDYHSELNMSSLELGDSALYFCASSLDPGGINEQFFGPGTRLTVL.

The chain is built from TRBV7-8 and TRBJ2-7; weak D call: TRBD1 (5 bases). V lost 5 bases, J lost 2 bases, and 16 bases lay in between. Germline V gives CDR1 SGHVS, CDR2 FQNEAQ. This CDR3 is 15 amino acids long. The CDR3 loop is CASSPEPGITYEQYF. The CDR3 region has the DNA TGTGCCAGCAGCCCCGAACCAGGGATAACCTACGAGCAGTACTTC.

V and J are TRBV9 and TRBJ1-3, with 7 nucleotides matching TRBD1. Germline assignment: CDR1 SGDLS and CDR2 YYNGEE. Losses at the gene ends were 3 bases for V and 8 bases for J; bases not matched to a gene: 11. There are 15 residues in the CDR3. The CDR3, as DNA: TGTGCCAGCAGCGGACGACAGGGCTCGTCGGACACCATATATTTT. It translates to CASSGRQGSSDTIYF.

The chain combines TRBV18 with TRBJ2-1; 11 bases are a match to TRBD2. Per germline, CDR1 KGHSH and CDR2 LQKENI. V lost 3 bases to trimming and J lost 2 bases; unmatched junction nucleotides: 9. CDR3 size: 18 residues. The CDR3, as DNA: TGTGCCAGCTCACCCGATCTTACTAGCGGGAGACCCTACAATGAGCAGTTCTTC. It is translated as CASSPDLTSGRPYNEQFF.

The V call is TRBV4-1, the J call TRBJ2-2; D is undetermined. CDR1 and CDR2 from the germline V gene are MGHRA and YSYEKL. V lost 1 base and J lost 7, with 10 bases in between. This CDR3 is built from 14 residues. The CDR3 DNA reads as TGCGCCAGCAGCCAAGGGGGTGGGGTCGGGGAGCTGTTTTTT. This codes for CASSQGGGVGELFF.

This chain uses TRBV5-4 with TRBJ2-7; D is possibly TRBD2 (5 bases). Deletions cut 0 bases from V and 3 bases from J, with 10 bases between. Germline CDR1 SGHNT, CDR2 YYREEE (reference sequence). The CDR3 is 14 amino acids. The CDR3 here is CASSLEGAYYEQYF. The CDR3 DNA follows: TGTGCCAGCAGCTTGGAGGGAGCGTACTACGAGCAGTACTTC.